This T cell receptor beta chain was profiled in a study of response to subunit inactivated influenza vaccine. Study results and caveats: After each seasonal influenza vaccination, few new T cells are recruited, the authors suggested.

This CDR3 spans 15 amino acids. Per the germline V gene, CDR1 is SGHRS and CDR2 is YFSETQ. Between the trimmed V and J ends, which lost 2 bases and 2 bases, there was a span of 11 bases. On this clonotype itself: The antigen remains undetermined.

TCRdb fed the RT-PCR reads into MiXCR, producing one record per CDR3 protein. Of just under 550,000 distinct CDR3 sequences listed, under 30% are singletons. The data were also submitted as part of a second study, on T cells expressing NK-cell markers. That source reports: cDNA encoding TCR beta was synthesized via 5'RACE template switching incorporating UMIs. Researchers got TCR beta repertoires out of sorted CD3+CD56+NKG2C+, CD3+CD56+NKG2C- and CD3+CD56-NKG2C+ T cells. Eight donors were sequenced, of whom seven were HCMV-seropositive, while the remaining one was HCMV-seronegative. Dominance of the CD3+CD56-NKG2C+ fraction by these clonotypes also held in a handful of donors.

Sequenced here: CD4+ T cells sorted from PBMCs, sampled approximately 13 days after vaccination. The chain employs TRBV5-1 and TRBJ2-1; D uncertain. The source is a man over 45 who received an inactivated influenza vaccine. In nucleotides, the CDR3 is TGCGCCAGCAGCTTAGGGCAGTTCCCCTACAATGAGCAGTTCTTC. Translating gives CASSLGQFPYNEQFF.